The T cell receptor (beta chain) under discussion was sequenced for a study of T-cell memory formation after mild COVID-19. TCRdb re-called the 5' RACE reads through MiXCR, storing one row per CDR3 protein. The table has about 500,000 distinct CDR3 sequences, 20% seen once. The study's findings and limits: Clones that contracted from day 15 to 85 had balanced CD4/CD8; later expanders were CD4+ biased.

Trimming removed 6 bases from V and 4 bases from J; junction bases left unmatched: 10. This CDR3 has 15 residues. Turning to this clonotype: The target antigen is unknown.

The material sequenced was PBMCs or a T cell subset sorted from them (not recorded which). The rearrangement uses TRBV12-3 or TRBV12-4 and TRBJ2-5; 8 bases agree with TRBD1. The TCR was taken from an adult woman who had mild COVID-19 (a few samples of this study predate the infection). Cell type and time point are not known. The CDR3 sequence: CASSYGQGIGETQYF. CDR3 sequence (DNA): TGTGCCAGCAGCTATGGACAGGGCATCGGAGAGACCCAGTACTTC.